This T cell receptor (beta chain) emerged from a study of beta chain features in type 1 diabetes. Study observations and caveats: VDJ junctions in type 1 diabetes patients carried more deletions and fewer insertions. A greater similarity of naive, central memory and Treg TCRB repertoires was seen among patients than among healthy donors.

The authors sorted CD4+ naive, central memory, regulatory and stem cell-like memory cells via CD45RO/CCR7/CD25/CD127/CD95/CD27. Every isolated RNA sample was fully reverse transcribed, so sequencing captured expressed TCRB transcripts. Sequencing was performed with immunoSEQ multiplex PCR; in TCRdb, only in-frame clones are kept and a portion is missing. The sample records 810,000 or so clones, roughly 17% being singletons. The CDR3 consists of 17 residues. The germline CDR1 and CDR2 sequences are ENHRY and SYGVKD. Unmatched junction bases numbered 4, after V lost 3 bases and J lost 2 bases. Details on this clone: What it binds is unknown.

The origin of this receptor is a young woman in good health. The sequencing sample was made of naive CD4+ T cells from blood. The V call is TRBV10-3, the J call TRBJ2-1; 13 bases map to TRBD2. The CDR3 loop is CAISDPGLAGTYNEQFF. CDR3 nucleotide sequence: TGTGCCATCAGTGACCCGGGACTAGCGGGAACCTACAATGAGCAGTTCTTC.